What follows are 8 T cell receptor beta chains derived from one specimen sequenced in a study of memory CD4+ T cells and cytomegalovirus serostatus. Measured with immunoSEQ multiplex PCR; TCRdb has only the in-frame clones, and not every one. The table has 80,000 to 100,000 clones, roughly 80% seen once. The sort gate was single viable CD3+CD4+CD8-CD45RO+ cells for memory CD4+ T cells. Sequencing was done on a sample of memory CD4+ T cells from blood. These receptors were collected from an adult in good health and CMV-seropositive.

The V gene is TRBV9, the J gene TRBJ1-2; D gene unclear. The germline gives CDR1 SGDLS, CDR2 YYNGEE. There are 13 residues in the CDR3. The ends were cut back, 4 bases at V and 1 base at J, with 8 bases in the middle. The CDR3 reads CASSLEFNYGYTF. As DNA, the CDR3 is TGTGCCAGCAGCTTGGAATTTAACTATGGCTACACCTTC.

The V call is TRBV2, the J call TRBJ2-5, with a weak D call TRBD1 (6 bases). Trimming removed 7 bases from V and 7 bases from J, with 16 bases in between. This CDR3 region has 13 residues. Germline V gene lookup returns CDR1 SNHLY and CDR2 FYNNEI. The CDR3 DNA reads as TGTGCCAGCAAAGAGGGGGTCGGAGGGACCCAGTACTTC. This translates into CASKEGVGGTQYF.

The chain recombines TRBV28 with TRBJ1-1; D unclear. The CDR3 runs to 13 residues. Trimming removed 7 bases at V and 1 base at J, with 10 bases between. Germline V gives CDR1 MDHEN, CDR2 SYDVKM. The chain's CDR3 is CASTLTQNTEAFF. The DNA for the CDR3 is TGTGCCAGCACCTTGACTCAGAACACTGAAGCTTTCTTT.

The V call is TRBV18, the J call TRBJ2-2; 7 bases agree with TRBD2. CDR1 and CDR2 (germline): KGHSH, LQKENI. CDR3 length: 14 residues. V gave up 2 bases and J gave up 6 bases; unmatched junction bases: 3. The CDR3 here is CASSPTSEAGELFF. In nucleotides, the CDR3 is TGTGCCAGCTCACCAACTAGCGAAGCCGGGGAGCTGTTTTTT.

The V gene is TRBV5-1, the J gene TRBJ2-4; 11 bases are a match to TRBD2. CDR1 and CDR2 from the germline V gene are SGHRS and YFSETQ. The CDR3 has 20 residues. The V gene end was trimmed by 5 bases and the J gene end by 8 bases; junction bases not matched to a gene: 24. CDR3 amino acids: CASRQTGANSGRGFKDIQYF. The CDR3 coding sequence is TGCGCCAGCAGACAGACAGGGGCGAATAGCGGGAGGGGCTTTAAGGACATTCAGTACTTC.

The V call is TRBV5-5, the J call TRBJ1-2; D gene uncertain. There are 14 residues in the CDR3. Germline V lookup: CDR1 SGHKS, CDR2 YYEKEE (reference sequence). Trimming stripped 5 bases from V and 1 base from J, with 12 bases between. The CDR3 protein is CASSPVRDNYGYTF. The CDR3 coding sequence is TGTGCCAGCAGTCCCGTCCGAGATAACTATGGCTACACCTTC. The variable domain in full, completed from reference TRBV5-5 and TRBJ1-2, reads DAGVTQSPTHLIKTRGQQVTLRCSPISGHKSVSWYQQVLGQGPQFIFQYYEKEERGRGNFPDRFSARQFPNYSSELNVNALLLGDSALYLCASSPVRDNYGYTFGSGTRLTVV.

This rearrangement joins TRBV6-5 to TRBJ2-3; maybe TRBD2 (7 bases). V was clipped by 4 bases and J by 1 base, with 12 bases between them. CDR1 is MNHEY and CDR2 is SVGAGI in the germline V gene. This CDR3 region has 15 residues. In DNA, the CDR3 is TGTGCCAGCAGTTTACAGGGACTACGCACAGATACGCAGTATTTT. This gives the protein CASSLQGLRTDTQYF.

The chain combines TRBV5-1 with TRBJ2-2; 8 positions agree with TRBD1. From germline, CDR1 is SGHRS and CDR2 YFSETQ. This CDR3 contains 16 residues. The ends lost 6 bases at V and 2 bases at J; junction bases unmatched: 9. CDR3 nucleotides: TGCGCCAGCAACCCTAGACAGGGGCCTAACACCGGGGAGCTGTTTTTT. Protein: CASNPRQGPNTGELFF.